A single sample is the source of the 20 T cell receptor beta chains below, sequenced in a study of shared clonotypes between healthy human individuals. Using immunoSEQ multiplex PCR, the repertoire was profiled, and TCRdb retains in-frame clones only, with some absent. Here the sample spans about 520,000 clones, 60% to 80% being singletons. The sequencing input was PBMCs. Source of these receptors: a middle-aged woman in good health. Some clones in this sample may be carry-over from other donors' samples.

The V gene is TRBV7-8, the J gene TRBJ2-7; TRBD1 matches at 10 bases. CDR1 and CDR2 (germline): SGHVS, FQNEAQ. The CDR3 consists of 16 residues. The J segment lost 2 bases and the V segment lost 0 bases, leaving 4 bases of the junction unmatched. This CDR3 reads CASSLALDRGPYEQYF. CDR3 nucleotides: TGTGCCAGCAGCTTAGCACTTGACAGGGGGCCCTACGAGCAGTACTTC. The full variable domain, rest sourced from reference TRBV7-8 and TRBJ2-7, is GAGVSQSPRYKVAKRGQDVALRCDPISGHVSLFWYQQALGQGPEFLTYFQNEAQLDKSGLPSDRFFAERPEGSVSTLKIQRTQQEDSAVYLCASSLALDRGPYEQYFGPGTRLTVT.

The chain uses TRBV18 and TRBJ1-5, with D hard to call. From germline, CDR1 is KGHSH and CDR2 LQKENI. CDR3 length: 14 amino acids. V was clipped by 3 bases and J by 9 bases, with 15 bases between them. CDR3 loop: CASSPVGFYPPQHF. The CDR3 DNA reads as TGTGCCAGCTCACCGGTCGGGTTCTATCCGCCCCAGCATTTT.

The chain couples TRBV19 to TRBJ1-1; D is ambiguous. CDR3 length: 13 residues. V was trimmed by 4 bases and J by 5 bases, leaving 11 bases between them. The germline V gene has CDR1 LNHDA and CDR2 SQIVND (reference sequence). The CDR3 nucleotides are TGTGCCAGTAGTAGTGTGGCGGGGACTGAAGCTTTCTTT. This gives the protein CASSSVAGTEAFF.

The V call is TRBV28, the J call TRBJ2-7, with TRBD1 identical over 10 bases. Trimming took 2 bases from V and 5 from J; bases not matched to a gene: 6. Germline CDR1 reads MDHEN; CDR2 reads SYDVKM. This CDR3 is 15 amino acids long. CDR3 amino acids: CASSLLGTGVHEQYF. CDR3 DNA: TGTGCCAGCAGTTTACTAGGGACAGGGGTCCACGAGCAGTACTTC.

V and J are TRBV2 and TRBJ2-1; the match to TRBD2 covers 11 bases. Germline CDR1 reads SNHLY; CDR2 reads FYNNEI. The CDR3 is 15 residues long. V lost 6 bases, J lost 7 bases, and 8 bases stayed unmatched. DNA of the CDR3: TGTGCCAGCAGACTTACTAGCGGGAGCGGTAATGAGCAGTTCTTC. Residues: CASRLTSGSGNEQFF.

This clone turned up a few times. J is TRBJ1-4 and V is TRBV19; 7 nucleotides line up with TRBD1. The junction had 11 bases not matched to a gene; V was cut back by 6 bases and J by 4 bases. The CDR3 contains 16 residues. CDR1 and CDR2 from the germline V gene are LNHDA and SQIVND (reference sequence). CDR3 nucleotides: TGTGCCAGTAGAGACGGGACAGCTACCTTTAATGAAAAACTGTTTTTT. It codes for CASRDGTATFNEKLFF.

At least ten counts were recorded for this clone. This rearrangement joins TRBV28 to TRBJ1-3, with unresolved D. V was clipped by 3 bases and J by 0 bases, with 9 bases between them. The CDR3 consists of 15 residues. The V gene's germline CDR1 is MDHEN and CDR2 SYDVKM. CDR3 region: CASSLTVLSGNTIYF. Here the CDR3 DNA reads TGTGCCAGCAGTTTGACCGTCCTCTCTGGAAACACCATATATTTT.

The chain uses TRBV5-4 and TRBJ2-5; no definite D call. The germline V and J ends were trimmed by 0 bases and 5 bases, with 11 bases remaining between them. Germline V gene sequence: CDR1 SGHNT, CDR2 YYREEE (reference sequence). The CDR3 length is 14 residues. CDR3 DNA: TGTGCCAGCAGCTTGGGCCAGCCGGGTGAGACCCAGTACTTC. Translating it yields CASSLGQPGETQYF.

The genes are TRBV28 and TRBJ2-7; 9 nucleotides agree with TRBD1. CDR1 and CDR2 (germline): MDHEN, SYDVKM. Trimming took 4 bases from V and 2 from J; bases not matched to a gene: 6. This CDR3 has 15 residues. CDR3 loop: CASSSGQGTPYEQYF. CDR3 sequence (DNA): TGTGCCAGCAGTTCTGGACAGGGGACCCCCTACGAGCAGTACTTC.

This clone was observed a handful of times. This chain uses TRBV6-5 with TRBJ2-3, with D hard to call. The V end lost 4 bases, the J end lost 10 bases, and 21 bases lay between the germline ends. This CDR3 contains 15 residues. The germline V gene has CDR1 MNHEY and CDR2 SVGAGI. The CDR3 DNA follows: TGTGCCAGCAGTTGGCAGGTTTCCCCCCCCTTTGCGCAGTATTTT. Translating it yields CASSWQVSPPFAQYF.

The CDR3 spells CASSLRVRTSPLHF. In DNA, the CDR3 is TGTGCCAGCAGCTTGCGAGTCCGAACATCACCCCTCCACTTT. The chain carries TRBV5-6 and TRBJ1-6; D is unresolved. V gave up 1 base and J gave up 10 bases, with 12 bases separating them. Germline CDR1 is SGHDT and CDR2 is YYEEEE. The length of the CDR3 is 14 residues. Supplemented by reference TRBV5-6 and TRBJ1-6, the full variable domain reads DAGVTQSPTHLIKTRGQQVTLRCSPKSGHDTVSWYQQALGQGPQFIFQYYEEEERQRGNFPDRFSGHQFPNYSSELNVNALLLGDSALYLCASSLRVRTSPLHFGNGTRLTVT.

The CDR3 DNA is TGTGCCAGCACCCCGAGAGGGGGCAGGGGTGCTTTCTTT. It yields the protein CASTPRGGRGAFF. The V gene is TRBV6-1, the J gene TRBJ1-1, with 7 nucleotides matching TRBD1. There are 13 residues in the CDR3. Germline CDR1 MNHNS, CDR2 SASEGT. Losses at the gene ends were 7 bases for V and 11 bases for J; bases not matched to a gene: 13.

Concerning this clone itself: Germline is not matched at one junction end, which may reflect a read error. This rearrangement joins TRBV7-9 to TRBJ2-1; TRBD2 might be the D (5 bases). Germline V gene lookup returns CDR1 SEHNR and CDR2 FQNEAQ (reference sequence). The CDR3 runs to 13 residues. Written as DNA, the CDR3 is TGTGCCAGCAGCCTAGCACTCGGCTATGAGCAGTTCTTC. It yields the protein CASSLALGYEQFF.

V and J are TRBV30 and TRBJ2-2; 10 bases align to TRBD2. From germline, CDR1 is GTSNPN and CDR2 SVGIG (reference sequence). After removal of 0 bases from V and 2 bases from J, the junction contained 6 bases not matched to a gene. The CDR3 runs 17 residues. This CDR3 is CAWSVRSSGSNTGELFF. Here the CDR3 DNA reads TGTGCCTGGAGTGTACGGTCTAGCGGGAGTAACACCGGGGAGCTGTTTTTT.

At least ten counts were recorded for this clone. V and J are TRBV11-2 and TRBJ2-3, with D perhaps TRBD1 or TRBD2 (6 bases each). Germline CDR1 reads SGHAT; CDR2 reads FQNNGV. The CDR3 is 17 amino acids. The germline V and J ends were trimmed by 4 bases and 6 bases, with 23 bases remaining between them. The CDR3 here is CASSSPQLGAGRDTQYF. The CDR3 DNA sequence: TGTGCCAGCAGCTCCCCTCAACTGGGGGCGGGAAGGGATACGCAGTATTTT. Full variable domain (remainder filled in from reference TRBV11-2 and TRBJ2-3): EAGVAQSPRYKIIEKRQSVAFWCNPISGHATLYWYQQILGQGPKLLIQFQNNGVVDDSQLPKDRFSAERLKGVDSTLKIQPAKLEDSAVYLCASSSPQLGAGRDTQYFGPGTRLTVL.

This clone was detected a few times. This sequence joins TRBV30 and TRBJ2-1; TRBD2 aligns across 7 bases. This CDR3 region has 16 residues. V lost 8 bases to trimming and J lost 0 bases; unmatched junction nucleotides: 13. Germline V gives CDR1 GTSNPN, CDR2 SVGIG (reference sequence). The CDR3 DNA reads TGTGCCGGGTTTAATAGACTAGCTAGCTCCTACAATGAGCAGTTCTTC. It encodes CAGFNRLASSYNEQFF.

V is TRBV27 and J is TRBJ2-4; D not certain. V was clipped by 7 bases and J by 0 bases, with 13 bases between them. This CDR3 has 15 residues. Germline-derived CDR1 and CDR2 are MNHEY and SMNVEV (reference sequence). CDR3 bases: TGTGCCAGCACCCTAGGGCAGCTAGCCAAAAACATTCAGTACTTC. It specifies CASTLGQLAKNIQYF.

This clone was picked up one time. The J gene is TRBJ2-2, the V gene TRBV14; no reliable D call. V gave up 4 bases and J gave up 4 bases, with 10 bases separating them. The CDR3 totals 14 residues. Germline-derived CDR1 and CDR2 are SGHDN and FVKESK. CDR3 protein: CASSPPVFTGELFF. The CDR3 DNA sequence: TGTGCCAGCAGCCCGCCTGTTTTCACCGGGGAGCTGTTTTTT. The full variable domain, its missing parts supplied by reference TRBV14 and TRBJ2-2, is EAGVTQFPSHSVIEKGQTVTLRCDPISGHDNLYWYRRVMGKEIKFLLHFVKESKQDESGMPNNRFLAERTGGTYSTLKVQPAELEDSGVYFCASSPPVFTGELFFGEGSRLTVL.

V and J are TRBV11-3 and TRBJ1-1, with D uncertain. V was pared by 1 base and J by 0 bases, with 6 bases between. CDR1 is SGHNT and CDR2 is YENEEA in the germline V gene. This CDR3 has 14 residues. CDR3 coding DNA: TGTGCCAGCAGCTTAGGGCCGGTGAACACTGAAGCTTTCTTT. Protein sequence: CASSLGPVNTEAFF.

The chain joins TRBV7-2 to TRBJ2-1, with 8 bases matching TRBD2. The V gene end was trimmed by 0 bases and the J gene end by 0 bases; junction bases not matched to a gene: 1. The length of the CDR3 is 16 residues. Germline V CDR1 and CDR2: SGHTA, FQGNSA. CDR3 protein: CASSLASGSSYNEQFF. CDR3 sequence (DNA): TGTGCCAGCAGCTTAGCGAGCGGGAGCTCCTACAATGAGCAGTTCTTC.